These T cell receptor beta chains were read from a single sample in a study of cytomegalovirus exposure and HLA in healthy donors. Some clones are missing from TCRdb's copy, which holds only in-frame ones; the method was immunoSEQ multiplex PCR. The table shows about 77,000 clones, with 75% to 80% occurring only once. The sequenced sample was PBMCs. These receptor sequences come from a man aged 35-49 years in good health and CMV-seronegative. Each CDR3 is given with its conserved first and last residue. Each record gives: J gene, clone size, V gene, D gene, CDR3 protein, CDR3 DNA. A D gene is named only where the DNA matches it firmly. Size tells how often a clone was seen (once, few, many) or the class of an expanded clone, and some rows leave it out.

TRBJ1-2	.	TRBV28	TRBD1	CASSTDRGRYGYTF	TGTGCCAGCAGTACAGACAGGGGGCGCTATGGCTACACCTTC
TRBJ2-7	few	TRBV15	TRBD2	CATSRGLAGTWYEQYF	TGTGCCACCAGCAGAGGACTAGCGGGAACTTGGTACGAGCAGTACTTC
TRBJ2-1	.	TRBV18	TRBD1	CASSPLRGGESIEQFF	TGTGCCAGCTCACCACTAAGAGGGGGCGAATCTATTGAGCAGTTCTTC
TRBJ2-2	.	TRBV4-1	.	CASSQEGAARGELFF	TGCGCCAGCAGCCAAGAGGGTGCGGCCAGAGGGGAGCTGTTTTTT
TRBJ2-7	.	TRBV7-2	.	CASSLDRSSYEQYF	TGTGCCAGCAGCCTCGACAGGAGCTCCTACGAGCAGTACTTC
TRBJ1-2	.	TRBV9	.	CASSVTGLYGYTF	TGTGCCAGCAGCGTGACAGGCCTCTATGGCTACACCTTC
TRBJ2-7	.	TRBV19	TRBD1	CASSLGQGFYEQYF	TGTGCCAGTAGTCTGGGACAGGGGTTCTACGAGCAGTACTTC
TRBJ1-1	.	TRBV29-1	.	CSVEEGGRGTEAFF	TGCAGCGTTGAAGAGGGTGGGAGGGGTACTGAAGCTTTCTTT
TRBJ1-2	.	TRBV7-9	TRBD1	CASSLINRGRNYYGYTF	TGTGCCAGCAGCCTAATCAACAGGGGCCGAAACTACTATGGCTACACCTTC
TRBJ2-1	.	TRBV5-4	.	CASSLGAYEQFF	TGTGCCAGCAGTTTAGGGGCGTATGAGCAGTTCTTC
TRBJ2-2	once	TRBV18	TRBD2	CASSSTGTSVQVGELFF	TGTGCCAGCTCATCAACCGGGACTAGCGTTCAGGTCGGGGAGCTGTTTTTT
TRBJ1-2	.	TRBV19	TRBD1	CASSRTGVDSFGYTF	TGTGCCAGTAGTAGGACAGGGGTTGACTCGTTTGGCTACACCTTC
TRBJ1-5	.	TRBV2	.	CASSEGRARGQPQHF	TGTGCCAGCAGTGAGGGCAGGGCGCGTGGTCAGCCCCAGCATTTT
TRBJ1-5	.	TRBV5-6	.	CASSLDRPRGPQHF	TGTGCCAGCAGCTTGGACAGGCCCAGGGGTCCCCAGCATTTT
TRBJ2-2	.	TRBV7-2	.	CASSLSRGGTGELFF	TGTGCCAGCAGCTTATCCAGGGGAGGGACCGGGGAGCTGTTTTTT
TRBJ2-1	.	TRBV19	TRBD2	CASTPSGGFNEQFF	TGTGCCAGTACCCCCTCGGGGGGTTTTAATGAGCAGTTCTTC
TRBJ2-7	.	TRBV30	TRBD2	CAWSPPRTSGSYEQYF	TGTGCCTGGAGCCCTCCCCGGACTAGCGGGTCCTACGAGCAGTACTTC
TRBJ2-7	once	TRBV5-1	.	CASSPGFVNEQYF	TGCGCCAGCAGCCCAGGGTTCGTGAACGAGCAGTACTTC
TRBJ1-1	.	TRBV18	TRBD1	CASSPSGTGTEAFF	TGTGCCAGCTCACCATCCGGGACAGGGACTGAAGCTTTCTTT
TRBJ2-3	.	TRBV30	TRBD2	CAWNPGTRGTDTQYF	TGTGCCTGGAATCCCGGGACTAGAGGCACAGATACGCAGTATTTT
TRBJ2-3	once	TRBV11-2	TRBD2	CASSLGRGAGGPRDTQYF	TGTGCCAGCAGCTTAGGTCGGGGGGCGGGAGGGCCAAGAGATACGCAGTATTTT
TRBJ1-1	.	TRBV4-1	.	CASSHALEAFF	TGCGCCAGCAGCCACGCGCTTGAAGCTTTCTTT
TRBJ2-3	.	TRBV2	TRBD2	CATAGLSGGWVQYF	TGTGCCACGGCGGGACTCTCGGGGGGTTGGGTGCAGTATTTT
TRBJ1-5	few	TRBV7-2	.	CASTLNAGKPQHF	TGTGCCAGCACCCTTAACGCGGGGAAGCCCCAGCATTTT
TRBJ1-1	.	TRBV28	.	CASSWSLNTEAFF	TGTGCCAGCAGTTGGAGCCTGAACACTGAAGCTTTCTTT
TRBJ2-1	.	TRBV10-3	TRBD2	CAIGGGLAAFKGNEQFF	TGTGCCATCGGGGGAGGACTAGCCGCTTTTAAAGGGAATGAGCAGTTCTTC
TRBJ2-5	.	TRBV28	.	CASSLRLPGETQYF	TGTGCCAGCAGCCTTCGGCTACCCGGGGAGACCCAGTACTTC
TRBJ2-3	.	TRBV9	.	CASSVGSNLFATQYF	TGTGCCAGCAGCGTAGGTAGCAATCTCTTCGCTACGCAGTATTTT
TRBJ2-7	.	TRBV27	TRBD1	CASSLQGQGVYEQYF	TGTGCCAGCAGTTTACAGGGACAGGGGGTCTACGAGCAGTACTTC